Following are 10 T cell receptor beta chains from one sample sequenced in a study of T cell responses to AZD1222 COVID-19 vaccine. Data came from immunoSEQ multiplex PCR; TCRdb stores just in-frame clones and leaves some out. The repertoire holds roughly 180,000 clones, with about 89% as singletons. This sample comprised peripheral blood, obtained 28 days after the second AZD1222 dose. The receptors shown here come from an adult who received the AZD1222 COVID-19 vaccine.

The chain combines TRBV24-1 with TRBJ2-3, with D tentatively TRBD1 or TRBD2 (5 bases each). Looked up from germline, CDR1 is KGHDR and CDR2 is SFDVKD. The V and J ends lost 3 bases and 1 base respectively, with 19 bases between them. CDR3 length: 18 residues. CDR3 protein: CATSDHTEGRVGTDTQYF. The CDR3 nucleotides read TGTGCCACCAGTGATCATACCGAGGGCAGGGTGGGCACAGATACGCAGTATTTT.

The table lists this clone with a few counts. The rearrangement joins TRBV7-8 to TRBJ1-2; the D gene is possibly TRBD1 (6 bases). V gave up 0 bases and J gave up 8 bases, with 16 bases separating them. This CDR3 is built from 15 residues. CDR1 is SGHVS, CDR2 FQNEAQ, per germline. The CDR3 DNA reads TGTGCCAGCAGCTTAGCGTGGGGCAGGGGAAACGGCTACACCTTC. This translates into CASSLAWGRGNGYTF.

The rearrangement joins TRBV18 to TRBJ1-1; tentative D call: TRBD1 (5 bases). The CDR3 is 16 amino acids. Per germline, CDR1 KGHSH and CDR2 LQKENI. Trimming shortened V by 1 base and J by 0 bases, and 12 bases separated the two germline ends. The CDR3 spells CASSPRGTGMNTEAFF. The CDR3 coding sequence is TGTGCCAGCTCACCACGAGGGACGGGAATGAACACTGAAGCTTTCTTT.

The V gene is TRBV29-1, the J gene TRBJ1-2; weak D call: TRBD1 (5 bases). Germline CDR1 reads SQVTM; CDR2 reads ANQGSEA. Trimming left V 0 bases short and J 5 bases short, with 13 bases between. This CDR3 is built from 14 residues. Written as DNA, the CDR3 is TGCAGCGTTGAAGATAGGACATTTCCATATGGCTACACCTTC. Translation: CSVEDRTFPYGYTF. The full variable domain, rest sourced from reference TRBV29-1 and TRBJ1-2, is SAVISQKPSRDICQRGTSLTIQCQVDSQVTMMFWYRQQPGQSLTLIATANQGSEATYESGFVIDKFPISRPNLTFSTLTVSNMSPEDSSIYLCSVEDRTFPYGYTFGSGTRLTVV.

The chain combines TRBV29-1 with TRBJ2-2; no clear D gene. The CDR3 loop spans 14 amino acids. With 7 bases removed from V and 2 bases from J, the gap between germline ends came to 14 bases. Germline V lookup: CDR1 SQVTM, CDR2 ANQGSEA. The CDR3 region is CSGVGQANTGELFF. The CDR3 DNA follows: TGCAGCGGTGTTGGGCAGGCTAACACCGGGGAGCTGTTTTTT.

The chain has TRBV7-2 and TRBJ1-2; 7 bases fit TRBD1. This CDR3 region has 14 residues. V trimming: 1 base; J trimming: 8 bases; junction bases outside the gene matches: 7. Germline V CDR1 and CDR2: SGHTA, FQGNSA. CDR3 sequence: CASSLGHRGKGYTF. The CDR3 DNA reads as TGTGCCAGCAGCTTAGGGCACAGGGGAAAAGGCTACACCTTC.

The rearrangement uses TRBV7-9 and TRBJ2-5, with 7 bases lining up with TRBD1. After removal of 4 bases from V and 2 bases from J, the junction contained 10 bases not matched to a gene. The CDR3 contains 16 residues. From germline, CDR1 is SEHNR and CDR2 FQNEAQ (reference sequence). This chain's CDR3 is CASSYPTGDLQETQYF. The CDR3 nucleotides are TGTGCCAGCAGCTACCCTACAGGGGACCTACAAGAGACCCAGTACTTC.

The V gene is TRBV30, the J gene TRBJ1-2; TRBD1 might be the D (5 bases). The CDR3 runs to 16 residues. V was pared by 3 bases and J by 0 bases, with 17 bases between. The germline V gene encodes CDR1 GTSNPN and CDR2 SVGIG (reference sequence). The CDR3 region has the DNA TGTGCCTGGAGAGACCGGCACAGGCCTACTAACTATGGCTACACCTTC. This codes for CAWRDRHRPTNYGYTF. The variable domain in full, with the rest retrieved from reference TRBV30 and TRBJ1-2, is SQTIHQWPATLVQPVGSPLSLECTVEGTSNPNLYWYRQAAGRGLQLLFYSVGIGQISSEVPQNLSASRPQDRQFILSSKKLLLSDSGFYLCAWRDRHRPTNYGYTFGSGTRLTVV.

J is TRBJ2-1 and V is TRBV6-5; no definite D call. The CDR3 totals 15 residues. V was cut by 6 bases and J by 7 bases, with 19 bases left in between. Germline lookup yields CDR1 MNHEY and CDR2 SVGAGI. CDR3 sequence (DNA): TGTGCCAGCAGATTAACACGGGCCTCAGCGAATGAGCAGTTCTTC. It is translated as CASRLTRASANEQFF.

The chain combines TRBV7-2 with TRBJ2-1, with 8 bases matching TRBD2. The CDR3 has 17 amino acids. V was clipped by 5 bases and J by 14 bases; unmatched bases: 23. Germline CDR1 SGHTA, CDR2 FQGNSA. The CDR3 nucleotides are TGTGCCAGCAGCCTCCGGGGGGGCGGGAGACCCCCTCGTGACGAGTTCTTC. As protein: CASSLRGGGRPPRDEFF.